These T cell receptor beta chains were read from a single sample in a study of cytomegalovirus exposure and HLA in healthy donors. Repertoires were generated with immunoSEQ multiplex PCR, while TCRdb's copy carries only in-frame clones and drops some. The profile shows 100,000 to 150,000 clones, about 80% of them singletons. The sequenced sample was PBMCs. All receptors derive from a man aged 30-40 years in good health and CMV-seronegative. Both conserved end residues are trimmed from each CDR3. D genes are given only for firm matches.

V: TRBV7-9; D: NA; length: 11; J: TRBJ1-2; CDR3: ASSIGQRYGYT
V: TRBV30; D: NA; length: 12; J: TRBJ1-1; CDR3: AWSVGEKNTEAF
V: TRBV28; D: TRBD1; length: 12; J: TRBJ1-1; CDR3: ASSFRGRNTEAF
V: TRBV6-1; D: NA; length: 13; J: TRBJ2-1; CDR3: ASSEVWGVGNEQF
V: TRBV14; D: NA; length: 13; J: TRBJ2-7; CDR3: ASSQAEGRTYEQY
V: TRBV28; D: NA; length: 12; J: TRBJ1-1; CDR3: ASTPPSGYTEAF
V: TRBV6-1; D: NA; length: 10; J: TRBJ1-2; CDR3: ASSASRVGYT
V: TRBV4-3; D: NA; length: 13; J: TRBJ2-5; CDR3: ASSQDSGPRETQY
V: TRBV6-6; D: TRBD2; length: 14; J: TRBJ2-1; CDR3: ASGWTGTRLYNEQF
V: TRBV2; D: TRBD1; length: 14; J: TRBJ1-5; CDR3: ASSEWTGVSNQPQH
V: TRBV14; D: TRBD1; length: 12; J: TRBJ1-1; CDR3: ASSPIQGVTEAF
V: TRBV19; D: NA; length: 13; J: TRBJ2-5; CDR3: ASSIWEGGRETQY
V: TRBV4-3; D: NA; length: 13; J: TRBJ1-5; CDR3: ASSQDTLTGRPQH
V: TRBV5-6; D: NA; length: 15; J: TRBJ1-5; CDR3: ASSLYGGLPNNQPQH
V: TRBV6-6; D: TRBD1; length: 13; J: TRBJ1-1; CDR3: ASSSPGTGDTEAF
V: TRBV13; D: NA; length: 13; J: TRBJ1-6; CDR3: ASSLGQATNSPLH
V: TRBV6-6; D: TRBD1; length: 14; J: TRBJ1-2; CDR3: ASSLTGGASNYGYT